This TCR beta chain was recovered during a study of T cell changes during pregnancy in multiple sclerosis. Germline V CDR1 and CDR2: SGHRS, YFSETQ. Trimming took 4 bases from V and 3 from J, leaving 13 bases between them. The CDR3 sequence is 15 residues long. Sequenced by immunoSEQ multiplex PCR; TCRdb stores in-frame clones only, minus some. The table lists approximately 72,000 clones, around 90% of them singletons. The rearrangement joins TRBV5-1 to TRBJ2-2; tentative D call: TRBD1 (6 bases). The sequence was collected from a female donor in good health, enrolled as a control in a pregnancy study. The material sequenced was peripheral blood, taken in the first trimester of pregnancy. The chain's CDR3 is CASSQGTSYTGELFF. The CDR3 nucleotides are TGCGCCAGCAGCCAGGGGACCTCCTACACCGGGGAGCTGTTTTTT.